Listed below are T cell receptor beta chains from one sample, sequenced in a study of blood T cell repertoires in COVID-19. Clones were sequenced by immunoSEQ multiplex PCR, and TCRdb holds only the in-frame ones, with some missing. The data show 25,000 to 35,000 clones, with 75% to 85% seen just once and under 8% held by the top ten. Sequencing was carried out using peripheral blood. The origin of the receptors is a man aged 60-69 years with active COVID-19. Each CDR3 is given with its conserved first and last residue. A D gene is named only where the DNA matches it firmly. Expanded clones get a size class; other rows say once, few or many, or leave the size out.

D,size,J,V,CDR3,DNA
-,-,TRBJ2-3,TRBV12-5,CASGRGTGRADTDTQYF,TGTGCTAGTGGTAGGGGGACTGGGAGGGCCGACACAGATACGCAGTATTTT
-,-,TRBJ1-5,TRBV19,CASMPAGIQPQHF,TGTGCCAGTATGCCGGCAGGGATTCAGCCCCAGCATTTT
TRBD1,-,TRBJ1-3,TRBV27,CASRRTGGIGNTIYF,TGTGCCAGCAGGCGTACAGGGGGCATTGGAAACACCATATATTTT
TRBD1,few,TRBJ2-7,TRBV9,CASSEGQGRVEQYF,TGTGCCAGCAGCGAGGGACAGGGGAGGGTCGAGCAGTACTTC
TRBD2,few,TRBJ2-1,TRBV7-9,CASSFGGSLSYNEQFF,TGTGCCAGCAGCTTCGGGGGGTCCCTCTCCTACAATGAGCAGTTCTTC
TRBD1,-,TRBJ1-3,TRBV7-3,CASSEGQGAGNTIYF,TGTGCCAGCAGCGAAGGACAGGGGGCTGGAAACACCATATATTTT
TRBD1,-,TRBJ2-1,TRBV7-9,CASSTRQGAKNEQFF,TGTGCCAGCAGCACTAGACAGGGGGCGAAGAATGAGCAGTTCTTC
TRBD2,-,TRBJ2-1,TRBV27,CASSPTSGGRNEQFF,TGTGCCAGCAGTCCGACTAGCGGGGGGCGGAATGAGCAGTTCTTC
-,-,TRBJ1-4,TRBV7-9,CASKFSVREKLFF,TGTGCCAGCAAATTTAGCGTCCGCGAAAAACTGTTTTTT
TRBD2,-,TRBJ2-1,TRBV5-1,CASSVLAGPPYNEQFF,TGCGCCAGCAGCGTACTAGCGGGACCTCCTTACAATGAGCAGTTCTTC
TRBD2,few,TRBJ2-2,TRBV13,CASSSKSGANTGELFF,TGTGCCAGCAGCTCCAAAAGCGGGGCGAACACCGGGGAGCTGTTTTTT
-,-,TRBJ2-3,TRBV19,CASRNFREPTSTDTQYF,TGTGCCAGTAGGAACTTCCGGGAGCCCACTAGCACAGATACGCAGTATTTT
-,-,TRBJ2-5,TRBV3-1/TRBV3-2,CASSQDPETQYF,TGTGCCAGCAGCCAAGATCCGGAGACCCAGTACTTC
TRBD2,-,TRBJ2-3,TRBV20-1,CSASKLAGRREDTQYF,TGCAGTGCTAGTAAACTAGCGGGAAGGCGTGAGGATACGCAGTATTTT
TRBD2,-,TRBJ2-1,TRBV27,CASTPLATLNNEQFF,TGTGCCAGCACACCACTAGCGACCTTAAACAATGAGCAGTTCTTC
-,-,TRBJ2-2,TRBV5-1,CASSWTQVTGELFF,TGCGCCAGCAGCTGGACACAGGTCACCGGGGAGCTGTTTTTT
TRBD2,-,TRBJ2-7,TRBV18,CASSPSGGSGYEQYF,TGTGCCAGCTCACCATCGGGCGGGAGTGGGTACGAGCAGTACTTC
-,-,TRBJ2-2,TRBV7-3,CASSGDRANTGELFF,TGTGCCAGCAGCGGAGACAGAGCGAACACCGGGGAGCTGTTTTTT
-,-,TRBJ2-7,TRBV10-2,CASSEPGDSYEQYF,TGCGCCAGCAGTGAGCCGGGGGACTCATACGAGCAGTACTTC
TRBD2,-,TRBJ2-1,TRBV5-4,CASTLSGRGGYNEQFF,TGTGCCAGCACCCTTAGCGGGAGGGGTGGGTACAATGAGCAGTTCTTC
TRBD2,-,TRBJ2-3,TRBV3-1/TRBV3-2,CASSRLEGLAVAYSDTQYF,TGTGCCAGCAGCCGCCTAGAAGGGCTAGCGGTAGCTTATTCAGATACGCAGTATTTT
-,-,TRBJ1-5,TRBV5-1,CASSLGTAGQPQHF,TGCGCCAGCAGCTTGGGGACTGCGGGTCAGCCCCAGCATTTT
TRBD1,-,TRBJ2-1,TRBV5-1,CASSPGQGFNEQFF,TGCGCCAGCAGCCCAGGACAGGGGTTCAATGAGCAGTTCTTC
TRBD2,-,TRBJ2-5,TRBV5-1,CASSLGLAVETQYF,TGCGCCAGCAGCTTAGGACTAGCTGTTGAGACCCAGTACTTC
TRBD1,once,TRBJ1-1,TRBV19,CASRHLTGGAGTEAFF,TGTGCCAGTAGGCATCTGACAGGGGGCGCGGGCACTGAAGCTTTCTTT
-,-,TRBJ2-3,TRBV9,CASSVAMVDTQYF,TGTGCCAGCAGCGTCGCGATGGTGGATACGCAGTATTTT
-,-,TRBJ2-3,TRBV2,CASRRGTDTQYF,TGTGCCAGCAGGAGGGGCACAGATACGCAGTATTTT
-,-,TRBJ2-1,TRBV5-6,CASSLVAPRVYNEQFF,TGTGCCAGCAGCTTGGTGGCCCCTAGAGTATACAATGAGCAGTTCTTC
-,-,TRBJ1-1,TRBV19,CASRKLQGMNTEAFF,TGTGCCAGTAGGAAACTACAGGGTATGAACACTGAAGCTTTCTTT
TRBD1,-,TRBJ2-7,TRBV23-1,CASTPANRDRSSYEQYF,TGCGCCAGCACCCCCGCCAACCGGGACAGGTCCTCCTACGAGCAGTACTTC
-,once,TRBJ2-3,TRBV2,CASRGTGSSTDTQYF,TGTGCCAGCAGGGGGACTGGCTCTAGCACAGATACGCAGTATTTT
-,-,TRBJ1-5,TRBV19,CASDSNYANQPQHF,TGTGCTTCGGACAGTAATTATGCGAATCAGCCCCAGCATTTT
TRBD2,-,TRBJ2-2,TRBV19,CASSILGSGRADTGELFF,TGTGCCAGTAGTATATTGGGTAGCGGGAGGGCCGACACCGGGGAGCTGTTTTTT
-,-,TRBJ1-1,TRBV28,CASSRHLGTEAFF,TGTGCCAGCTCACGACATTTGGGCACTGAAGCTTTCTTT
-,-,TRBJ2-7,TRBV7-9,CASSALRDSAYSQYF,TGTGCCAGCAGCGCGTTACGGGATTCAGCTTATTCGCAGTACTTC
TRBD1,-,TRBJ1-1,TRBV18,CASSPTGVVVNTEAFF,TGTGCCAGCTCACCGACAGGGGTGGTCGTGAACACTGAAGCTTTCTTT
TRBD2,-,TRBJ2-1,TRBV24-1,CATRGTGTSGYNEQFF,TGTGCCACCAGGGGAACCGGGACTAGCGGTTACAATGAGCAGTTCTTC
-,-,TRBJ2-5,TRBV7-9,CASSLPFSSEQETQYF,TGTGCCAGCAGCTTACCCTTCTCAAGCGAACAAGAGACCCAGTACTTC
TRBD2,-,TRBJ2-3,TRBV11-3,CASSSRAGPTDTQYF,TGTGCCAGCAGCTCTAGAGCGGGGCCCACAGATACGCAGTATTTT
-,-,TRBJ1-5,TRBV12-5,CASGFGEPNQPQHF,TGTGCTAGTGGTTTTGGAGAACCTAATCAGCCCCAGCATTTT
-,-,TRBJ2-1,TRBV7-3,CASRSREWDNEQFF,TGTGCCAGCAGGTCGAGGGAATGGGACAATGAGCAGTTCTTC
-,-,TRBJ2-5,TRBV19,CASSMGRGGGETQYF,TGTGCCAGTAGTATGGGGCGGGGAGGAGGAGAGACCCAGTACTTC
TRBD2,-,TRBJ2-3,TRBV5-1,CASSPGWGGRTDTQYF,TGCGCCAGCAGTCCTGGGTGGGGGGGTCGCACAGATACGCAGTATTTT
-,-,TRBJ2-7,TRBV5-1,CASSWGGGSYEQYF,TGCGCCAGCAGCTGGGGTGGAGGCTCCTACGAGCAGTACTTC
-,-,TRBJ2-2,TRBV2,CASRASGELFF,TGTGCCAGCAGGGCTTCCGGGGAGCTGTTTTTT
TRBD2,-,TRBJ2-1,TRBV9,CASSVIAGGNEQFF,TGTGCCAGCAGCGTAATAGCGGGAGGGAATGAGCAGTTCTTC
-,-,TRBJ2-5,TRBV7-2,CASSTYGETQYF,TGTGCCAGCAGCACATACGGGGAGACCCAGTACTTC
-,-,TRBJ1-1,TRBV27,CASSNPRTEAFF,TGTGCCAGCAGCAACCCCAGGACTGAAGCTTTCTTT
-,-,TRBJ2-5,TRBV13,CASSLGSGYGAGETQYF,TGTGCCAGCAGCTTAGGCTCCGGTTACGGTGCGGGGGAGACCCAGTACTTC
-,-,TRBJ1-6,TRBV10-1,CASSECVAISPLHF,TGCGCCAGCAGTGAGTGTGTTGCGATTTCACCCCTCCACTTT
TRBD1,-,TRBJ1-6,TRBV5-1,CASSLTGANSPLHF,TGCGCCAGCAGTCTGACAGGGGCGAATTCACCCCTCCACTTT
TRBD2,-,TRBJ2-3,TRBV5-4,CASSWGPSGSGSDTQYF,TGTGCCAGCAGCTGGGGACCTAGCGGGAGCGGGTCAGATACGCAGTATTTT
TRBD2,-,TRBJ2-2,TRBV11-2,CASSLDSGSADTGELFF,TGTGCCAGCAGCTTAGATAGCGGGAGCGCGGACACCGGGGAGCTGTTTTTT
-,-,TRBJ2-7,TRBV28,CASSRQEPYEQYF,TGTGCCAGCAGCCGACAGGAGCCCTACGAGCAGTACTTC
TRBD1,-,TRBJ2-1,TRBV9,CASSVRTPGTGSNEQFF,TGTGCCAGCAGCGTAAGGACCCCTGGGACAGGGAGCAATGAGCAGTTCTTC
TRBD2,-,TRBJ2-1,TRBV10-1,CASSNAGVYNEQFF,TGCGCCAGCAGTAACGCGGGAGTCTACAATGAGCAGTTCTTC
TRBD2,-,TRBJ2-7,TRBV5-1,CASSLILAGVYEQYF,TGCGCCAGCAGCTTGATACTAGCGGGAGTTTACGAGCAGTACTTC
-,-,TRBJ2-3,TRBV9,CASSVEAARGDTQYF,TGTGCCAGCAGCGTAGAGGCGGCCCGAGGAGATACGCAGTATTTT
TRBD1,-,TRBJ2-1,TRBV7-9,CASSFTGGRNEQFF,TGTGCCAGCAGCTTTACAGGGGGTCGGAATGAGCAGTTCTTC
TRBD2,-,TRBJ2-1,TRBV25-1,CASSKLAGPHNEQFF,TGTGCCAGCAGTAAACTAGCGGGACCTCACAATGAGCAGTTCTTC